The source of this T cell receptor (beta chain) is a study of T cells in Graves' hyperthyroidism and ophthalmopathy. Pregnant or lactating patients were excluded, as were those with uncontrolled infection or other autoimmune disease. The PBMCs had their origin in more than 9.5 ml of fresh peripheral blood. Amplification targeted TCR beta CDR3 regions from RNA transcripts. HTBI primers were used for first-round RT-PCR of the TCR CDR3. Each CDR3 protein gets one entry after TCRdb re-called the multiplex PCR reads with MiXCR. The sample consists of hundreds of thousands of distinct CDR3 sequences, roughly 13% of them appearing once. This clonotype was seen only a few times. The antigen is undetermined. General study points: Most clonotypes expanded in the thyroid (above 0.001) were also present in blood. A model using 13 V-J features told ophthalmopathy apart from stable hyperthyroidism.

Trimming removed 1 base at V and 2 bases at J, with 9 bases between. The CDR3 runs to 15 residues. Germline assignment: CDR1 LNHDA and CDR2 SQIVND (reference sequence). Sequenced material: blood. This rearrangement joins TRBV19 to TRBJ2-1, with TRBD2 as a possible D gene (5 bases). This sequence was found in a young woman with Graves' hyperthyroidism that later progressed to Graves' ophthalmopathy. The CDR3 DNA follows: TGTGCCAGTAGTATAGGAGCGGCCGCCTACAATGAGCAGTTCTTC. Translation gives CASSIGAAAYNEQFF.